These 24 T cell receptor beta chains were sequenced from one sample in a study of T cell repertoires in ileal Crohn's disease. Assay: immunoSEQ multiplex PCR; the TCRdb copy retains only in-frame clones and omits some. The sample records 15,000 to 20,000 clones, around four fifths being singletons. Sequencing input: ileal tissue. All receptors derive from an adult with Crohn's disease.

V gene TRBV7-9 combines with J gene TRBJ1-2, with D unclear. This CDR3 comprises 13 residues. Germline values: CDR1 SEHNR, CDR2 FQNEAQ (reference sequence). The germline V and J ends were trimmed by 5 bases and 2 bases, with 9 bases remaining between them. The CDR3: CASSVFENYGYTF. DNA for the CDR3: TGTGCCAGCAGCGTTTTCGAGAACTATGGCTACACCTTC.

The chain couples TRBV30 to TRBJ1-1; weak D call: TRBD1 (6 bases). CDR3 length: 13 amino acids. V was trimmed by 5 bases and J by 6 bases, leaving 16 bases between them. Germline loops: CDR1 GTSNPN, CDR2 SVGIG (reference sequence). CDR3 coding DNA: TGTGCCTGGGGACAGAACTCAAGGGCTGAAGCTTTCTTT. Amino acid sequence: CAWGQNSRAEAFF.

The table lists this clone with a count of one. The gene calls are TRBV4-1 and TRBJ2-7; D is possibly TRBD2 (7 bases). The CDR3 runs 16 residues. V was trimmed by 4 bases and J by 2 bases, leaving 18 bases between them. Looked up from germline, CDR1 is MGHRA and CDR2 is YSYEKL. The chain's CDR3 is CASSPGRGGPPYEQYF. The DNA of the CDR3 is TGCGCCAGCAGCCCAGGACGCGGGGGCCCACCCTACGAGCAGTACTTC.

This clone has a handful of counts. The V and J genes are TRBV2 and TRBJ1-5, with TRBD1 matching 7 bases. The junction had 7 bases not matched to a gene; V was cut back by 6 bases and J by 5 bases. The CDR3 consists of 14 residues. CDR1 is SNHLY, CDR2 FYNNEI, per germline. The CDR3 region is CASSAGTADQPQHF. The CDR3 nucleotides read TGTGCCAGCAGCGCCGGGACAGCGGATCAGCCCCAGCATTTT.

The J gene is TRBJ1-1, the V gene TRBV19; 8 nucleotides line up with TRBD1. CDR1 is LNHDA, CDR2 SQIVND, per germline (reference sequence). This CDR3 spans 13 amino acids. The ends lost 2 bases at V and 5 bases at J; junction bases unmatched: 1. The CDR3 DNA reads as TGTGCCAGTAGTATAAGGACAGGGACTGAAGCTTTCTTT. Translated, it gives CASSIRTGTEAFF.

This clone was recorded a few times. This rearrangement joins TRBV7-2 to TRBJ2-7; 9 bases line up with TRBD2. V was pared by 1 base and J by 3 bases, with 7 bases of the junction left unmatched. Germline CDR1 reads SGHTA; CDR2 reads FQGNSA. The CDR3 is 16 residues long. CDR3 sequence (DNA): TGTGCCAGCAGCTTAGTATCGGCGGGGGGGCTCTACGAGCAGTACTTC. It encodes CASSLVSAGGLYEQYF.

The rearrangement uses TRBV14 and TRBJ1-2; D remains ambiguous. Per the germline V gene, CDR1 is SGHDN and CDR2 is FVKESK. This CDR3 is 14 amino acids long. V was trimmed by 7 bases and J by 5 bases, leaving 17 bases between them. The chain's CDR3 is CASKGKGAGYGYTF. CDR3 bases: TGTGCCAGCAAAGGGAAGGGCGCGGGTTATGGCTACACCTTC. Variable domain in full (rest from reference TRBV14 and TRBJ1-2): EAGVTQFPSHSVIEKGQTVTLRCDPISGHDNLYWYRRVMGKEIKFLLHFVKESKQDESGMPNNRFLAERTGGTYSTLKVQPAELEDSGVYFCASKGKGAGYGYTFGSGTRLTVV.

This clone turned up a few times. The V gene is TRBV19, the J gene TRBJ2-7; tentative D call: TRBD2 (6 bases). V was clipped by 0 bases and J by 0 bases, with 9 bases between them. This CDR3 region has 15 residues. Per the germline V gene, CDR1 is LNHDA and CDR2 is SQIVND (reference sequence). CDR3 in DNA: TGTGCCAGTAGTATAGATCGGGACTTCTCCTACGAGCAGTACTTC. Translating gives CASSIDRDFSYEQYF.

The CDR3 is CASSQGRGNEQFF. Written as DNA, the CDR3 is TGCGCCAGCAGCCAAGGGAGGGGAAATGAGCAGTTCTTC. The genes are TRBV4-1 and TRBJ2-1; possible D gene TRBD2, 6 bases. The CDR3 extends over 13 amino acids. Trimming left V 1 base short and J 7 bases short, with 8 bases between. Germline V lookup: CDR1 MGHRA, CDR2 YSYEKL.

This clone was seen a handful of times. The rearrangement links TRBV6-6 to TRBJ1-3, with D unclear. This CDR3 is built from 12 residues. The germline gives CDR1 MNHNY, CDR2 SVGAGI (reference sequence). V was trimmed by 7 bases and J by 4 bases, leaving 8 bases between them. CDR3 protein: CASTSGGNTIYF. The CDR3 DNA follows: TGTGCCAGCACTTCCGGGGGAAACACCATATATTTT.

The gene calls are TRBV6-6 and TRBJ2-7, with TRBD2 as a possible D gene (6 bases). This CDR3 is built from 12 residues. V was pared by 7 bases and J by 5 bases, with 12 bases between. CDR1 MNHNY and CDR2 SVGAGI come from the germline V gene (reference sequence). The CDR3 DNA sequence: TGTGCCAGCAAGGAGGGACCCCACGAGCAGTACTTC. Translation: CASKEGPHEQYF.

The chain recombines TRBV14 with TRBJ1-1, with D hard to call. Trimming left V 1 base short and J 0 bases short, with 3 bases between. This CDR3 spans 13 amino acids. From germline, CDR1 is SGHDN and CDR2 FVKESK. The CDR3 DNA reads TGTGCCAGCAGCCAAGCTCTGAACACTGAAGCTTTCTTT. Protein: CASSQALNTEAFF.

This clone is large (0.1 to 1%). The DNA of the CDR3 is TGTGCCAGCGGGACAGGGATAAGAAATACGCAGTATTTT. This sequence encodes CASGTGIRNTQYF. The gene calls are TRBV14 and TRBJ2-3, with 9 positions matching TRBD1. There are 13 residues in the CDR3. The germline gives CDR1 SGHDN, CDR2 FVKESK. V gave up 8 bases and J gave up 7 bases; unmatched junction bases: 7.

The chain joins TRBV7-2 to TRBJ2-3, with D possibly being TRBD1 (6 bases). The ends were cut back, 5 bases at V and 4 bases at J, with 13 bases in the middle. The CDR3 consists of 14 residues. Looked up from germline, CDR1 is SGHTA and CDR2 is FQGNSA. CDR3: CASSPQGPSDTQYF. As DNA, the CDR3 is TGTGCCAGCAGCCCCCAGGGGCCGTCAGATACGCAGTATTTT.

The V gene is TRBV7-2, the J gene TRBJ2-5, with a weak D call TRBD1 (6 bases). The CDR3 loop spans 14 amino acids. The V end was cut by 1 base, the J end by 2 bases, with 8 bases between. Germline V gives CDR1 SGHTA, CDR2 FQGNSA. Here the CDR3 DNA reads TGTGCCAGCAGCTTAGTCGGACAGCAAGAGACCCAGTACTTC. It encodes CASSLVGQQETQYF.

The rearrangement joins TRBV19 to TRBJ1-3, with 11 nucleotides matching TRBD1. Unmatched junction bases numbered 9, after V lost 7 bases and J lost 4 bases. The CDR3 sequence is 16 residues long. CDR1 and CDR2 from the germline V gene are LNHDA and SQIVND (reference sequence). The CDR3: CASTLGQGARGNTIYF. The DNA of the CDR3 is TGTGCCAGTACCCTCGGACAGGGGGCCCGCGGAAACACCATATATTTT.

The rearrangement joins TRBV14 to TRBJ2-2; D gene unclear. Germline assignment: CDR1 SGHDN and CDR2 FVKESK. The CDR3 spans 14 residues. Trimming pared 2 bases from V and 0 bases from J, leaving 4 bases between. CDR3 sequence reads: CASSQFSNTGELFF. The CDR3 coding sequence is TGTGCCAGCAGCCAATTCTCGAACACCGGGGAGCTGTTTTTT.

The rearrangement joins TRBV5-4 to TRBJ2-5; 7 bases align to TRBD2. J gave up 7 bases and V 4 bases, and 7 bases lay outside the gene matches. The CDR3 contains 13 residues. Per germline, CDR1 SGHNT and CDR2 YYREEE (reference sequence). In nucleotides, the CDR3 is TGTGCCAGCAGCCCGGGGGGTTCTGGGACCCAGTACTTC. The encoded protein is CASSPGGSGTQYF.

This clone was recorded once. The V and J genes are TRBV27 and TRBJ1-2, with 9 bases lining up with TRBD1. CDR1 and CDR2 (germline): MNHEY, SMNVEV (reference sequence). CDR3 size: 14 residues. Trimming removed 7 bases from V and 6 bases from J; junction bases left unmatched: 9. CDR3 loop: CASTSGTGINGYTF. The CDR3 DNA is TGTGCCAGCACCTCCGGGACAGGGATAAATGGCTACACCTTC.

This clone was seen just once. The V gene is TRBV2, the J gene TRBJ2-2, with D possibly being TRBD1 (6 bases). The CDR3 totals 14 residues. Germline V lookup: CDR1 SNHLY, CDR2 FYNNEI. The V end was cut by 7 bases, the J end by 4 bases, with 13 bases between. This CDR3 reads CASTLDRFTGELFF. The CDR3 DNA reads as TGTGCCAGCACCTTGGACAGATTCACCGGGGAGCTGTTTTTT.

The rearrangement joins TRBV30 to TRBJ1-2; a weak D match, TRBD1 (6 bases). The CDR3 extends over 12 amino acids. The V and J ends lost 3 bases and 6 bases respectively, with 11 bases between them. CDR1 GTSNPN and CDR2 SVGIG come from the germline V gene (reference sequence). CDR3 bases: TGTGCCTGGAGCCCGACAGGTGATGGCTACACCTTC. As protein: CAWSPTGDGYTF.

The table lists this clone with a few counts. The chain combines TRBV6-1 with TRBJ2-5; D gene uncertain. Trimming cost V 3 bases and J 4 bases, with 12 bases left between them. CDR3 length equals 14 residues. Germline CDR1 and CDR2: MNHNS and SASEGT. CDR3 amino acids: CASSESRVAETQYF. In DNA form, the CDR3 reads TGTGCCAGCAGTGAGTCCCGGGTGGCAGAGACCCAGTACTTC.

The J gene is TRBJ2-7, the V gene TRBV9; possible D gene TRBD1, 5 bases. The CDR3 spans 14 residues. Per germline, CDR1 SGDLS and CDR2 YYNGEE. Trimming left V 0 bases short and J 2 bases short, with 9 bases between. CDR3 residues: CASSVGSRAYEQYF. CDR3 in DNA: TGTGCCAGCAGCGTAGGGAGCAGGGCCTACGAGCAGTACTTC.

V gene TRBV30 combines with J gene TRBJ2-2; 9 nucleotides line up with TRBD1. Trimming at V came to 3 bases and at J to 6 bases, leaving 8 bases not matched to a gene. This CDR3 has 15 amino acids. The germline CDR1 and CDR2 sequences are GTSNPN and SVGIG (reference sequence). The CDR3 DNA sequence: TGTGCCTGGAGAGGGGGACAGGGCCGACCCGGGGAGCTGTTTTTT. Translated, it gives CAWRGGQGRPGELFF. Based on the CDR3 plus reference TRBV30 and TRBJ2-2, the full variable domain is SQTIHQWPATLVQPVGSPLSLECTVEGTSNPNLYWYRQAAGRGLQLLFYSVGIGQISSEVPQNLSASRPQDRQFILSSKKLLLSDSGFYLCAWRGGQGRPGELFFGEGSRLTVL.